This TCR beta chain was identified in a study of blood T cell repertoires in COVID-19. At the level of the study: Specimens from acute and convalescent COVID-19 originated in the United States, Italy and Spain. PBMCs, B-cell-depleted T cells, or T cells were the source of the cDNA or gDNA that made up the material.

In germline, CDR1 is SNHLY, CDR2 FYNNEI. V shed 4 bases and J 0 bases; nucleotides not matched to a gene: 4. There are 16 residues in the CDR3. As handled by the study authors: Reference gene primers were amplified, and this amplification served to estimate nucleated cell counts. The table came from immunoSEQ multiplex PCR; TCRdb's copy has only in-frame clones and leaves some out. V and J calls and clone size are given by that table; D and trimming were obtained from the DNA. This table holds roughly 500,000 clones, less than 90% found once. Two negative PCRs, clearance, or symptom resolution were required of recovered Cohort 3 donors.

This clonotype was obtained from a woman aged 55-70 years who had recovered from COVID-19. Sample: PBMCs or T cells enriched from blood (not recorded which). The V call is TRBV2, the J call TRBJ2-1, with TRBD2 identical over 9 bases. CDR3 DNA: TGTGCCAGCAGTGCGGTGCGGGGGGGCTCCTACAATGAGCAGTTCTTC. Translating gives CASSAVRGGSYNEQFF. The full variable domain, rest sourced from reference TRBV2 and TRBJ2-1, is EPEVTQTPSHQVTQMGQEVILRCVPISNHLYFYWYRQILGQKVEFLVSFYNNEISEKSEIFDDQFSVERPDGSNFTLKIRSTKLEDSAMYFCASSAVRGGSYNEQFFGPGTRLTVL.